Following are 30 T cell receptor beta chains from one sample sequenced in a study of blood T cells in healthy people across ages (dated by TCRdb to between 2015 and 2017). The method behind the library was 5' RACE. Sequenced using an Illumina HiSeq 2500. A second PCR of about 7 to 12 cycles was run with a J-beta primer mix and a sample-barcoded 5' primer. The public sequencing data were trimmed at Q25 with fastp and processed into clonotypes with MiXCR by TCRdb, which kept only in-frame beta chains. CDR3 protein duplicates are merged, each entry listing the most common genes and DNA. Counted in this sample were roughly 680,000 distinct CDR3 sequences; roughly half of them appeared once. The ten most abundant clones make up 13% of the sample. The sequencing sample was made of blood. The receptors come from a woman aged 80 or over in good health.

As concerns this clonotype: A clone one base away is much larger, so this may be a read error. The V gene is TRBV12-3 or TRBV12-4, the J gene TRBJ2-1, with a weak D call TRBD1 (5 bases). The CDR3 is 12 residues long. DNA of the CDR3: TGTGCCGGCAGTTTCCCCCGGACAGAGCAGTTCTTC. This encodes CAGSFPRTEQFF.

This clonotype was seen at least ten times. This chain connects TRBV6-1 to TRBJ1-1, with 7 bases identical to TRBD1. Germline CDR1 is MNHNS and CDR2 is SASEGT. The trim removed 5 bases at V and 5 bases at J, leaving 5 bases unmatched. This CDR3 has 13 amino acids. CDR3 coding DNA: TGTGCCAGCAGTCAGGGGGAGGGGACTGAAGCTTTCTTT. It translates to CASSQGEGTEAFF.

This clonotype was observed once. The chain has TRBV25-1 and TRBJ1-2, with 8 nucleotides matching TRBD1. CDR1 and CDR2 (germline): MGHDK, SYGVNS. CDR3 length: 13 residues. Germline trimming cut 4 bases from V and 4 bases from J; bases unmatched to any gene: 2. The CDR3 reads CASSAGTGYGYTF. In DNA form, the CDR3 reads TGTGCCAGCAGTGCCGGGACAGGCTATGGCTACACCTTC.

This clonotype was counted many times. The rearrangement uses TRBV12-3 or TRBV12-4 and TRBJ2-1; 10 nucleotides agree with TRBD2. The CDR3 runs to 14 residues. With V trimmed by 7 bases and J by 6 bases, 6 bases remained unmatched. The CDR3 loop reads CASTLAGGSNEQFF. CDR3 DNA sequence: TGTGCCAGCACCTTAGCGGGAGGTAGCAATGAGCAGTTCTTC.

A single count supports this clonotype. The chain couples TRBV6-2 or TRBV6-3 to TRBJ2-7, with 10 bases matching TRBD2. CDR1 and CDR2 (germline): MNHEY, SVGEGT. The trim removed 9 bases at V and 0 bases at J, leaving 8 bases unmatched. The CDR3 consists of 15 residues. CDR3 residues: CASASAGGGSYEQYF. As DNA, the CDR3 is TGTGCCAGTGCGTCAGCGGGAGGGGGCTCCTACGAGCAGTACTTC.

The gene calls are TRBV5-1 and TRBJ2-2; D may be TRBD2 (5 bases). Trimming took off 1 base at V and 2 bases at J, with 9 bases between the two ends. The CDR3 runs 15 residues. The germline CDR1 and CDR2 sequences are SGHRS and YFSETQ. CDR3 in amino acids: CASSLSGINTGELFF. DNA for the CDR3: TGCGCCAGCAGCTTGAGCGGCATTAACACCGGGGAGCTGTTTTTT.

This chain links TRBV12-3 or TRBV12-4 with TRBJ2-7; 7 bases fit TRBD1. Near its end, the DNA agrees better with TRBJ2-5, so the J call may be wrong. This CDR3 is 13 amino acids long. The CDR3, as DNA: TGTGCCAGCAGCATAGGACAGGTTGGGACCCAGTACTTC. This sequence encodes CASSIGQVGTQYF.

The chain joins TRBV5-1 to TRBJ2-1, with D unresolved. V lost 1 base to trimming and J lost 8 bases, with 10 bases between them. The CDR3 has 13 amino acids. The germline V gene has CDR1 SGHRS and CDR2 YFSETQ. The CDR3 region is CASSLTLDDEQFF. The CDR3 coding sequence is TGCGCCAGCAGCTTGACCCTAGACGATGAGCAGTTCTTC.

The chain couples TRBV28 to TRBJ1-5; D gene ambiguous. V lost 6 bases to trimming and J lost 7 bases, with 19 bases between them. The CDR3 spans 15 residues. From germline, CDR1 is MDHEN and CDR2 SYDVKM. The CDR3 is CASSSSSPSRQPQHF. CDR3 bases: TGTGCCAGCAGCTCATCCAGCCCCAGTCGACAGCCCCAGCATTTT.

This clonotype was recorded at least ten times. V gene TRBV12-3 or TRBV12-4 combines with J gene TRBJ2-1; D gene unclear. Trimming left V 2 bases short and J 7 bases short, with 6 bases between. The CDR3 covers 12 residues. CDR3 coding DNA: TGTGCCAGCAGTTTACTATGGAATGAGCAGTTCTTC. Translation: CASSLLWNEQFF.

V usage is TRBV20-1 and J usage is TRBJ2-3, with TRBD1 as a possible D gene (5 bases). Trimming took off 5 bases at V and 7 bases at J, with 10 bases between the two ends. Germline-derived CDR1 and CDR2 are DFQATT and SNEGSKA (reference sequence). This CDR3 region has 11 residues. CDR3 region: CSAPRQNTQYF. The CDR3 DNA reads TGCAGTGCTCCCCGACAGAATACGCAGTATTTT.

This clonotype has ten or more counts. The V and J genes are TRBV7-9 and TRBJ2-3, with D hard to call. The ends were cut back, 5 bases at V and 7 bases at J, with 25 bases in the middle. This CDR3 is built from 17 residues. Germline lookup yields CDR1 SEHNR and CDR2 FQNEAQ (reference sequence). The CDR3 DNA sequence: TGTGCCAGCAGCCCACCTCTATCCCCGATAAGGAGAAATACGCAGTATTTT. This translates into CASSPPLSPIRRNTQYF.

V gene TRBV20-1 combines with J gene TRBJ2-5; no clear D gene. The J call is uncertain, as TRBJ2-7 better fits the DNA end. This CDR3 is 11 amino acids long. CDR1 is DFQATT, CDR2 SNEGSKA, per germline (reference sequence). The CDR3: CSARADYEQYF. The CDR3 nucleotides are TGCAGTGCTAGAGCAGACTACGAGCAGTACTTC.

This clonotype was seen many times. The chain uses TRBV10-3 and TRBJ2-7; TRBD2 might be the D (6 bases). Between the trimmed V and J ends, which lost 7 bases and 1 base, there was a span of 14 bases. In germline, CDR1 is ENHRY, CDR2 SYGVKD. The CDR3 is made up of 14 amino acids. CDR3: CAIKGDWESYEQYF. CDR3 nucleotides: TGTGCCATCAAAGGGGACTGGGAGTCCTACGAGCAGTACTTC.

This clonotype has more than one count but fewer than ten. The V call is TRBV7-2, the J call TRBJ1-1; D is unresolved. This CDR3 has 15 amino acids. The V end lost 1 base, the J end lost 3 bases, and 12 bases lay between the germline ends. CDR1 and CDR2 (germline): SGHTA, FQGNSA. In DNA, the CDR3 is TGTGCCAGCAGCTTAGTTTGGGAGATGGACACTGAAGCTTTCTTT. Translating gives CASSLVWEMDTEAFF. The complete variable domain, with remaining parts taken from reference TRBV7-2 and TRBJ1-1, reads GAGVSQSPSNKVTEKGKDVELRCDPISGHTALYWYRQSLGQGLEFLIYFQGNSAPDKSGLPSDRFSAERTGGSVSTLTIQRTQQEDSAVYLCASSLVWEMDTEAFFGQGTRLTVV.

The chain couples TRBV7-2 to TRBJ2-7, with no clear D. Germline-derived CDR1 and CDR2 are SGHTA and FQGNSA. The CDR3 consists of 13 residues. Deletions cut 4 bases from V and 3 bases from J, with 10 bases between. The CDR3 is CASSSISGYEQYF. The CDR3 region has the DNA TGTGCCAGCAGCTCAATATCGGGCTACGAGCAGTACTTC.

With regard to this clonotype: The conserved phenylalanine or tryptophan is not found at the CDR3 terminus, so this likely reflects a read error. The chain uses TRBV12-3 or TRBV12-4 and TRBJ2-1; TRBD2 matches 12 bases. The CDR3 has 13 residues. The J segment lost 6 bases and the V segment lost 8 bases, leaving 2 bases of the junction unmatched. CDR3 DNA: TGTGCCAGCCGACTAGCGGGAGCCAATGAGCAGTTCTTG. It specifies CASRLAGANEQFL.

The CDR3 DNA reads TGCAGTGCTAGAGCGGACAGGGAACGCTACGAGCAGTACTTC. Amino acids: CSARADRERYEQYF. J is TRBJ2-7 and V is TRBV20-1; 8 bases align to TRBD1. Trimming at V came to 1 base and at J to 3 bases, leaving 5 bases not matched to a gene. The CDR3 runs to 14 residues. Germline V gene sequence: CDR1 DFQATT, CDR2 SNEGSKA (reference sequence).

Many counts were recorded for this clonotype. The chain employs TRBV7-3 and TRBJ2-1; tentatively, D is TRBD2 (6 bases). V was clipped by 3 bases and J by 8 bases, with 17 bases between them. This CDR3 has 15 residues. Germline CDR1 reads SGHTA; CDR2 reads FQGTGA. CDR3 residues: CASSFNPGGDYEQFF. CDR3 coding DNA: TGTGCCAGCAGCTTCAATCCCGGAGGGGATTATGAGCAGTTCTTC.

The V call is TRBV6-1, the J call TRBJ1-5; no reliable D call. The CDR3 extends over 16 amino acids. The V end lost 4 bases, the J end lost 0 bases, and 13 bases lay between the germline ends. Germline V lookup: CDR1 MNHNS, CDR2 SASEGT. DNA for the CDR3: TGTGCCAGCAGTGTATTGTTTGGAGATAGCAATCAGCCCCAGCATTTT. The encoded protein is CASSVLFGDSNQPQHF.

Comments on this clonotype: It may be a read error: a sequence one base away is much more abundant. V and J are TRBV5-1 and TRBJ2-1; TRBD1 matches 7 bases. Germline CDR1 is SGHRS and CDR2 is YFSETQ. CDR3 length equals 13 residues. CDR3 coding DNA: TGCGCCGGCAGCCCAAACAGGGGAAATGAGCAGTTCTTC. Protein product: CAGSPNRGNEQFF.

This clonotype has a count of ten or more. The chain uses TRBV12-3 or TRBV12-4 and TRBJ2-2; perhaps D is TRBD1 or TRBD2 (5 bases each). The CDR3 totals 14 residues. Trimming took off 6 bases at V and 3 bases at J, with 11 bases between the two ends. The CDR3 DNA sequence: TGTGCCAGCAGGACACAGGACTACACCGGGGAGCTGTTTTTT. Translating gives CASRTQDYTGELFF.

This clonotype has just a few counts. A read error may be the cause here, since a much bigger clone is one base away. The chain is built from TRBV5-1 and TRBJ2-7; 10 bases align to TRBD2. Per the germline V gene, CDR1 is SGHRS and CDR2 is YFSETQ. The CDR3 is 15 amino acids. V lost 4 bases, J lost 4 bases, and 8 bases stayed unmatched. This chain's CDR3 is CASSTGRAGGYEQYF. The CDR3 DNA sequence: TGCGCCAGCAGCACGGGACGAGCGGGAGGGTACGAGCAGTACTTC. The full variable domain, in which reference TRBV5-1 and TRBJ2-7 provide the parts outside the CDR3, is KAGVTQTPRYLIKTRGQQVTLSCSPISGHRSVSWYQQTPGQGLQFLFEYFSETQRNKGNFPGRFSGRQFSNSRSEMNVSTLELGDSALYLCASSTGRAGGYEQYFGPGTRLTVT.

The genes are TRBV10-3 and TRBJ2-6; D uncertain. Per the germline V gene, CDR1 is ENHRY and CDR2 is SYGVKD. Deletions cut 8 bases from V and 1 base from J, with 15 bases between. The CDR3 consists of 16 residues. The CDR3 reads CAIGPGSESGANVLTF. The CDR3 DNA reads as TGTGCCATCGGGCCAGGTTCGGAGTCTGGGGCCAACGTCCTGACTTTC.

The V gene is TRBV5-6, the J gene TRBJ2-4; TRBD1 matches at 11 bases. The J call may be in error: the DNA end matches TRBJ2-7 better. The CDR3 covers 14 residues. Per germline, CDR1 SGHDT and CDR2 YYEEEE. The DNA for the CDR3 is TGTGCCAGCAGCTGGGACAGGGGGTTCTACGAGCAGTACTTC. Its protein is CASSWDRGFYEQYF.

This clonotype was detected ten times or more. The rearrangement links TRBV4-1 to TRBJ1-5; no definite D call. Between the trimmed V and J ends, which lost 4 bases and 5 bases, there was a span of 9 bases. Germline CDR1 MGHRA, CDR2 YSYEKL. The CDR3 is 13 amino acids. CDR3 bases: TGCGCCAGCAGCCCCTTGGATTATCAGCCCCAGCATTTT. It yields the protein CASSPLDYQPQHF.

Note on this clonotype: This could be a read error, since a much larger clone is one nucleotide away. This sequence joins TRBV5-1 and TRBJ2-1; 9 bases fit TRBD1. The germline V gene encodes CDR1 SGHRS and CDR2 YFSETQ. With V trimmed by 6 bases and J by 13 bases, 14 bases remained unmatched. The CDR3 covers 14 residues. In DNA form, the CDR3 reads TGCGCCAGCAATCTCGGGACAGGGAAAGAGACCCAGTTCTTC. This gives the protein CASNLGTGKETQFF.

For this clonotype: Without the conserved terminal phenylalanine or tryptophan, this CDR3 likely stems from a read error. The J gene is TRBJ2-3, the V gene TRBV12-3 or TRBV12-4; tentatively, D is TRBD1 (5 bases). CDR3 size: 14 residues. The CDR3 sequence: CTSSFRENTDTQYS. CDR3 sequence (DNA): TGTACCAGCAGTTTCAGGGAAAACACAGATACGCAGTATTCT.

This clonotype was seen at least ten times. The chain combines TRBV27 with TRBJ2-1, with D unresolved. The CDR3 runs 13 residues. V was cut by 10 bases and J by 13 bases, with 23 bases left in between. The V gene's germline CDR1 is MNHEY and CDR2 SMNVEV (reference sequence). The CDR3 is CANSSITGPLQFF. For the CDR3, the DNA is TGTGCCAACAGCTCTATTACTGGACCCCTCCAGTTCTTC.

Ten or more counts support this clonotype. This chain uses TRBV7-2 with TRBJ2-1; D is perhaps TRBD1 (6 bases). This CDR3 region has 15 residues. V gave up 3 bases and J gave up 5 bases, with 14 bases separating them. CDR1 is SGHTA and CDR2 is FQGNSA in the germline V gene. The CDR3 region is CASSFVQGSHNEQFF. The CDR3 nucleotides read TGTGCCAGCAGCTTCGTACAGGGTAGCCACAATGAGCAGTTCTTC.